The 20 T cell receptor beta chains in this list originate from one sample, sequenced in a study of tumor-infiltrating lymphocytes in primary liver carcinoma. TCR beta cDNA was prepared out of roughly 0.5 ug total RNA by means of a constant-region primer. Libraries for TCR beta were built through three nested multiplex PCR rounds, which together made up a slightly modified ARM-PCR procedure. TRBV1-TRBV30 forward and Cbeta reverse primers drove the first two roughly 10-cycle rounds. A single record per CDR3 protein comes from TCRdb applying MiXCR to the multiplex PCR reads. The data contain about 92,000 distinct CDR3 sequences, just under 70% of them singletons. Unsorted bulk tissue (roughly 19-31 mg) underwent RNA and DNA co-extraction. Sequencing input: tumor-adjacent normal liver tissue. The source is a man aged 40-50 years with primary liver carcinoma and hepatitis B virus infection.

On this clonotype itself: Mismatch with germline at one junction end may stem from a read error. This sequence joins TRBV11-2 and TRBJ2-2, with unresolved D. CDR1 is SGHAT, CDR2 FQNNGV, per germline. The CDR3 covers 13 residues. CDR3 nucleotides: TGTACCAGCAGCTTGAAACTTACCGGGGAGCTGTTTTTT. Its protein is CTSSLKLTGELFF.

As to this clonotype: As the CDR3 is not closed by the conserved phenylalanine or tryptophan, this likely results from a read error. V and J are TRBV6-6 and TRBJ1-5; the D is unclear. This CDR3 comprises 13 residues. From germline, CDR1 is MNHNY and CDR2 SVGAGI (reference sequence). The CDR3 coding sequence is TGTGCCAGCATGTTTGGAAGCAATCACCCCCAGCATTCT. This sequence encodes CASMFGSNHPQHS.

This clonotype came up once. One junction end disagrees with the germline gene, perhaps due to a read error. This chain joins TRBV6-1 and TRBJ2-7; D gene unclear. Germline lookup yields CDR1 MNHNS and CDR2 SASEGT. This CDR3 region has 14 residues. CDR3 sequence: CASSDTASTYGQYF. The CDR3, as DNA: TGTGCCAGCAGTGATACAGCCTCTACCTACGGGCAGTACTTC.

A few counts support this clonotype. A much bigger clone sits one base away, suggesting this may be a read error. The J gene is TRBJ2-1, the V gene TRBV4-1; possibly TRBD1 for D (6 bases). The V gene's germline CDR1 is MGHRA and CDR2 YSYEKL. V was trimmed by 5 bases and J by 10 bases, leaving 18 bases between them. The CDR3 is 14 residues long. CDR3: CASSSWTDRGEQFF. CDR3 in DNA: TGCGCCAGCAGCTCCTGGACAGACCGCGGGGAGCAGTTCTTC.

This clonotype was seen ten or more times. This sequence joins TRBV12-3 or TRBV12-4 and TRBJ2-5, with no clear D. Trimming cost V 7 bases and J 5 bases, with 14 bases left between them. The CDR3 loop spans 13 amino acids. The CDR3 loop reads CASTPGHVETQYF. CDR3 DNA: TGTGCCAGCACCCCCGGCCATGTGGAGACCCAGTACTTC.

In DNA form, the CDR3 reads TGTGCTAGTCCCCCGGGCAGCTCGAACACCGGGGAGCTGTTTTTT. It is translated as CASPPGSSNTGELFF. This chain links TRBV12-5 with TRBJ2-2; D unclear. Per germline, CDR1 LGHNT and CDR2 FRNRAP. Trimming removed 8 bases at V and 0 bases at J, with 13 bases between. This CDR3 region has 15 residues.

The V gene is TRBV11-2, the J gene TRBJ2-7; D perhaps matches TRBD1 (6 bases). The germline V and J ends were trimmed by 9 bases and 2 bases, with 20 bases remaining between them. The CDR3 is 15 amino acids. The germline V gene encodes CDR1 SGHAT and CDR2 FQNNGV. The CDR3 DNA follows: TGTGCCAGTAGATTAGAGTACAGGGCGGCCTACGAGCAGTACTTC. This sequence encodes CASRLEYRAAYEQYF.

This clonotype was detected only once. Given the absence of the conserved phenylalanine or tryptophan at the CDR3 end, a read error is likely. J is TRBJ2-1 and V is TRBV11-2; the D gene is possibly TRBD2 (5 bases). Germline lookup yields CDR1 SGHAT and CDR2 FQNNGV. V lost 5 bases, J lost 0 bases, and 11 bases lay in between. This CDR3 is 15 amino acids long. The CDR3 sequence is CASSDNGNSYNEQFS. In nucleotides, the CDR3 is TGTGCCAGCAGCGATAACGGGAACTCCTACAATGAGCAGTTCTCC.

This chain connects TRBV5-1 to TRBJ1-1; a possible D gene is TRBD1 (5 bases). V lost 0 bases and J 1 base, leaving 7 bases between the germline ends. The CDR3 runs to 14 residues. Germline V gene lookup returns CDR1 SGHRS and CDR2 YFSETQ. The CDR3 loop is CASSLGGTNTEAFF. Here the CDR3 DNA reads TGCGCCAGCAGCTTGGGGGGGACGAACACTGAAGCTTTCTTT.

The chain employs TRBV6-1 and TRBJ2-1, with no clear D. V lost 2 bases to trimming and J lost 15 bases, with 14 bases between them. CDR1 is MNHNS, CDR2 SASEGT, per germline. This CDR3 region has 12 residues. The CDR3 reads CASSESYNEWFF. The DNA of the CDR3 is TGTGCCAGCAGTGAATCCTACAATGAGTGGTTCTTC.

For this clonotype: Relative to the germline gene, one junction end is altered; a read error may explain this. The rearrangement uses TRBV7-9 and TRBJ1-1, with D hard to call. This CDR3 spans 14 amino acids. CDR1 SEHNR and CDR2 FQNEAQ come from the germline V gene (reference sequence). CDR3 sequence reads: CTSSLRGRESEAFF. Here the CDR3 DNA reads TGTACCAGCAGCTTAAGAGGGCGGGAGTCTGAAGCTTTCTTT.

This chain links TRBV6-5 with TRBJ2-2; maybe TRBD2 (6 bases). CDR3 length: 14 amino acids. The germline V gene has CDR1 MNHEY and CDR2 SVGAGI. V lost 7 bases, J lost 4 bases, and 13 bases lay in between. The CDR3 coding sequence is TGTGCCAGCAATGGGGGGACGGGCACCGGGGAGCTGTTTTTT. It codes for CASNGGTGTGELFF.

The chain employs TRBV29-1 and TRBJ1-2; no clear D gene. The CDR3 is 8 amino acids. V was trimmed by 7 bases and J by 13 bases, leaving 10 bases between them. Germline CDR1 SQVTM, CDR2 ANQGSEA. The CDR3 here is CSANGSTF. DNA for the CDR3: TGCAGCGCAAATGGCAGCACCTTC.

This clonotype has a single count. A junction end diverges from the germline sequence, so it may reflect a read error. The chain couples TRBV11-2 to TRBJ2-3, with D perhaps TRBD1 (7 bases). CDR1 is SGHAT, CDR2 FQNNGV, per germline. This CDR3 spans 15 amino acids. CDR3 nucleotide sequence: TGTGCCTGCAGCTTAGTACAGGGGAGGACAAATACGCAGTATTTT. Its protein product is CACSLVQGRTNTQYF.

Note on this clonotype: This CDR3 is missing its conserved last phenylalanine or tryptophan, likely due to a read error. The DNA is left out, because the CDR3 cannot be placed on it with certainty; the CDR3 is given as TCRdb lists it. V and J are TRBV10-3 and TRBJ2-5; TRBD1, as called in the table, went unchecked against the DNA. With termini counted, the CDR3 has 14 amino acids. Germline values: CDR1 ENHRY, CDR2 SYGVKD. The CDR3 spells CAISPGDGQETQCL.

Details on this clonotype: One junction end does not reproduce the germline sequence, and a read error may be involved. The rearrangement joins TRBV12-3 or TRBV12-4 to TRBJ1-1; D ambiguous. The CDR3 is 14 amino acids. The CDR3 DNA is TGTGCCAGCAGCTTAGCCCATCTTAGCACTGGAGCTTTCTTT. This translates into CASSLAHLSTGAFF.

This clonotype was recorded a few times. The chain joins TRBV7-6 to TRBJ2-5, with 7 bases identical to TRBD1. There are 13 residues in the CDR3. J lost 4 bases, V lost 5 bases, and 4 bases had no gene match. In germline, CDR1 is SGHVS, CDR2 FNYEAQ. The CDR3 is CASSQGGGETQYF. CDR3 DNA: TGTGCCAGCAGCCAAGGGGGCGGAGAGACCCAGTACTTC.

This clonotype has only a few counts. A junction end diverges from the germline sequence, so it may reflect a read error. Here the CDR3 DNA reads TGCGCCAGCAGCTTGCAGTCCGACAGTGTCTACGAGCAGTGCTTC. This gives the protein CASSLQSDSVYEQCF. The chain has TRBV5-1 and TRBJ2-7; D is possibly TRBD1 (5 bases). Germline V gene data show CDR1 as SGHRS and CDR2 as YFSETQ. This CDR3 comprises 15 residues. Looking up the rest from reference TRBV5-1 and TRBJ2-7 gives the full variable domain: KAGVTQTPRYLIKTRGQQVTLSCSPISGHRSVSWYQQTPGQGLQFLFEYFSETQRNKGNFPGRFSGRQFSNSRSEMNVSTLELGDSALYLCASSLQSDSVYEQCFGPGTRLTVT.

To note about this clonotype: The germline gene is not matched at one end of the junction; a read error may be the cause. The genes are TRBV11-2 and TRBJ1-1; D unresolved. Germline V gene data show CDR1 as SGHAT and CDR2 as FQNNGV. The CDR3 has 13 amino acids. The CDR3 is CASRFSESAEAFF. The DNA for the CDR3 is TGTGCCAGCCGCTTTTCGGAATCTGCTGAAGCTTTCTTT.

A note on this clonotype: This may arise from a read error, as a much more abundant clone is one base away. CDR3 sequence: CASSLGRNTGELLF. CDR3 bases: TGTGCCAGCAGTTTAGGGCGGAACACCGGGGAGCTGCTTTTT. This chain connects TRBV12-3 or TRBV12-4 to TRBJ2-2; TRBD2 is a possible D gene (5 bases). The CDR3 is made up of 14 amino acids.